Listed below are T cell receptor beta chains from one sample, sequenced in a study of OX40 agonist ivuxolimab in advanced cancers. Generated by immunoSEQ multiplex PCR, the TCRdb table keeps only in-frame clones and is missing some. The sample lists approximately 65,000 clones; over 80% were seen once. The sequences come from CD4+ or CD8+ T cells sorted from blood, collected in a trial of the OX40 agonist ivuxolimab. The receptors stem from an adult with an advanced solid tumor such as melanoma, head and neck, liver or kidney cancer. CDR3s include the opening cysteine and the closing phenylalanine or tryptophan. D genes are given only for firm matches.

D gene	V gene	J gene	CDR3 protein	CDR3 DNA
.	TRBV21-1	TRBJ1-5	CASSKSLAMGNQPQHF	TGTGCCAGCAGCAAAAGTTTGGCGATGGGCAATCAGCCCCAGCATTTT
.	TRBV7-6	TRBJ2-1	CASSFSQASEQFF	TGTGCCAGCAGCTTCAGCCAAGCGAGCGAGCAGTTCTTC
.	TRBV5-1	TRBJ2-3	CASSLVGGHTDTQYF	TGCGCCAGCAGCTTGGTTGGAGGTCACACAGATACGCAGTATTTT
.	TRBV20-1	TRBJ2-7	CSAPSQAEQYF	TGCAGTGCTCCTTCGCAGGCCGAGCAGTACTTC
TRBD2	TRBV19	TRBJ2-2	CASSIDAGGNTGELFF	TGTGCCAGTAGTATAGATGCGGGGGGGAACACCGGGGAGCTGTTTTTT
.	TRBV15	TRBJ2-2	CATSRGRDTGELFF	TGTGCCACCAGCAGAGGACGGGACACCGGGGAGCTGTTTTTT
TRBD2	TRBV5-1	TRBJ2-3	CASSFRLAGLLDTQYF	TGCGCCAGCAGCTTTCGACTAGCGGGGTTGTTAGATACGCAGTATTTT
.	TRBV5-8	TRBJ1-5	CASRMLRVSNQPQHF	TGTGCCAGCAGAATGCTGAGGGTAAGCAATCAGCCCCAGCATTTT
.	TRBV9	TRBJ2-3	CASSVVSGVGDTQYF	TGTGCCAGCAGCGTAGTATCGGGGGTCGGGGATACGCAGTATTTT
.	TRBV7-2	TRBJ2-7	CASSPRDGTYEQYF	TGTGCCAGCAGCCCGCGGGACGGAACCTACGAGCAGTACTTC
TRBD2	TRBV9	TRBJ2-5	CASSDPRGEETQYF	TGTGCCAGCAGCGACCCTCGGGGGGAAGAGACCCAGTACTTC
TRBD1	TRBV6-5	TRBJ2-7	CASSRQGAFYEQYF	TGTGCCAGCAGTCGACAGGGGGCGTTCTACGAGCAGTACTTC
.	TRBV7-3	TRBJ2-3	CASSLSGSASTDTQYF	TGTGCCAGCAGCTTAAGTGGTTCGGCTAGCACAGATACGCAGTATTTT
.	TRBV7-9	TRBJ1-2	CASSPSRGNNYGYTF	TGTGCCAGCAGCCCCAGCCGCGGGAATAACTATGGCTACACCTTC
.	TRBV9	TRBJ2-1	CASSPRQGSYNEQFF	TGTGCCAGCAGCCCCCGACAAGGCTCCTACAATGAGCAGTTCTTC
.	TRBV6-4	TRBJ2-1	CASSLVAESSYNEQFF	TGTGCCAGCAGTCTAGTAGCGGAGAGCTCCTACAATGAGCAGTTCTTC
.	TRBV4-3	TRBJ2-5	CASSQAAGEETQYF	TGCGCCAGCAGCCAAGCTGCAGGGGAAGAGACCCAGTACTTC
.	TRBV4-1	TRBJ1-2	CASSLEGGSNYGYTF	TGCGCCAGCAGCCTAGAGGGGGGGTCTAACTATGGCTACACCTTC
TRBD2	TRBV19	TRBJ2-1	CASSITSGSTHNEQFF	TGTGCCAGTAGTATAACTAGCGGTTCCACCCACAATGAGCAGTTCTTC
.	TRBV6-5	TRBJ2-3	CASSGQTDTQYF	TGTGCCAGCAGTGGGCAGACAGATACGCAGTATTTT